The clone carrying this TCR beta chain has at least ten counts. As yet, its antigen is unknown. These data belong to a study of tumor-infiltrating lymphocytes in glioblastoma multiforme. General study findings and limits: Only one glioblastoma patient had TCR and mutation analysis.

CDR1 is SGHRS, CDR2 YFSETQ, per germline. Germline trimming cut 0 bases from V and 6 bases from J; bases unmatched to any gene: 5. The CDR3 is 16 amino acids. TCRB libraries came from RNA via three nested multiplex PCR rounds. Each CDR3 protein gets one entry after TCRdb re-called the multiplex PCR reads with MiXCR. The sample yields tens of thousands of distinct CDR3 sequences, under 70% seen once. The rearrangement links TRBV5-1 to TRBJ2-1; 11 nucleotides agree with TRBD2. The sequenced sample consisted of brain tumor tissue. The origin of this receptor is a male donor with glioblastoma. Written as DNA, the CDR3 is TGCGCCAGCAGCTTGGCCTTGACTAGCGGGACCAATGAGCAGTTCTTC. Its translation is CASSLALTSGTNEQFF.